This TCR beta chain was retrieved from a study of T-cell reconstitution after alpha-beta-depleted transplantation in children. General study points: Recipient T cells and thymic progenitors that survived were the source of the high TCRbeta diversity seen at day 60 in some patients.

CDR3 length: 17 amino acids. Germline V gene data show CDR1 as SGHKS and CDR2 as YYEKEE (reference sequence). Trimming removed 2 bases from V and 4 bases from J; junction bases left unmatched: 11. About this clonotype itself: Its antigen is not identified.

A library of TCRbeta sequences, prepared with unique molecular identifiers, was generated. From the PCR reads, TCRdb called clonotypes with MiXCR, one entry per CDR3 protein. This sample carries under 750,000 distinct CDR3 sequences, around 23% of them seen once, and the ten largest clones take around an eighth. The receptor's source is a boy in the first two years of life who had a stem cell transplant for acute myeloid leukemia, so the T cells may come from the graft donor. The specimen comprised PBMCs, mostly from graft donor cells, sampled 360 days after TCRalphabeta/CD19-depleted stem cell transplant. The genes are TRBV5-5 and TRBJ2-3; TRBD2 matches at 9 bases. CDR3 DNA sequence: TGTGCCAGCAGCTTTGGTCCGGGGCGGGGGGGCCCAGATACGCAGTATTTT. Protein product: CASSFGPGRGGPDTQYF. Full variable domain (remainder filled in from reference TRBV5-5 and TRBJ2-3): DAGVTQSPTHLIKTRGQQVTLRCSPISGHKSVSWYQQVLGQGPQFIFQYYEKEERGRGNFPDRFSARQFPNYSSELNVNALLLGDSALYLCASSFGPGRGGPDTQYFGPGTRLTVL.